These 25 T cell receptor beta chains were all obtained from the same sample, sequenced in a study of identifying expanded T cells in peripheral blood (dated by TCRdb to about 2019). Library construction relied on the immunoSEQ multiplex PCR assay. Held by TCRdb, this immuneACCESS table contains in-frame sequences only and omits some clones. Under half of the omission traces to an unresolved V gene where checked; the cause of the rest is unknown. The sample contains 95,000 to 100,000 clones, approximately 90% of them found a single time. The top ten clonotypes cover roughly 15% of the sample. Sequenced input: blood. The receptors shown here come from a person between 18 and 70 years old in good health.

The CDR3 DNA sequence: TGTGCCACCAGCAGAGACCGGGGTGGTAGCGGAGTGGGCGAGCAGTACTTC. It codes for CATSRDRGGSGVGEQYF. This chain connects TRBV15 to TRBJ2-7; the D gene is possibly TRBD2 (6 bases). With 0 bases removed from V and 6 bases from J, the gap between germline ends came to 21 bases. There are 17 residues in the CDR3. Germline-derived CDR1 and CDR2 are LNHNV and YYDKDF (reference sequence).

The chain employs TRBV6-1 and TRBJ1-1; no definite D call. The CDR3 length is 15 residues. The germline gives CDR1 MNHNS, CDR2 SASEGT. Trimming left V 3 bases short and J 0 bases short, with 11 bases between. CDR3 DNA: TGTGCCAGCAGTGATCCCAGACATTTGAACACTGAAGCTTTCTTT. Translating gives CASSDPRHLNTEAFF.

The chain links TRBV23-1 to TRBJ1-2, with TRBD1 as a possible D gene (5 bases). TRBV23-1 is identified as an open reading frame with a role that is uncertain. The V end was cut by 2 bases, the J end by 7 bases, with 14 bases between. CDR3 length equals 14 residues. The CDR3 region is CASSQTFGASGYTF. In DNA form, the CDR3 reads TGCGCCAGCAGTCAAACGTTCGGGGCTAGTGGCTACACCTTC.

This chain uses TRBV5-5 with TRBJ1-6, with 7 bases fitting TRBD1. The CDR3 loop spans 16 amino acids. Germline CDR1 reads SGHKS; CDR2 reads YYEKEE (reference sequence). V lost 1 base and J lost 2; bases outside the gene matches: 3. This CDR3 is CASSLNRGTYNSPLHF. CDR3 sequence (DNA): TGTGCCAGCAGCTTGAACAGGGGAACCTATAATTCACCCCTCCACTTT.

The rearrangement links TRBV5-6 to TRBJ1-2; possible D gene TRBD1, 6 bases. Trimming stripped 0 bases from V and 2 bases from J, with 11 bases between. The CDR3 length is 15 residues. Per the germline V gene, CDR1 is SGHDT and CDR2 is YYEEEE. This CDR3 is CASSLVDRGNYGYTF. For the CDR3, the DNA is TGTGCCAGCAGCTTGGTGGACAGAGGGAACTATGGCTACACCTTC.

The V call is TRBV6-9, the J call TRBJ2-6; D unclear. The V gene's germline CDR1 is MNHGY and CDR2 SVAAGI. The V gene lost 5 bases and the J gene lost 5 bases, with 22 bases spanning the gap. CDR3 length: 18 amino acids. The DNA of the CDR3 is TGTGCCAGCAGTCTGACTCAGCCACGACAAAGTCGGGCCAACGTCCTGACTTTC. Its translation is CASSLTQPRQSRANVLTF.

The rearrangement links TRBV27 to TRBJ1-2; D may be TRBD1 (5 bases). The V gene's germline CDR1 is MNHEY and CDR2 SMNVEV (reference sequence). Trimming removed 5 bases from V and 8 bases from J, with 12 bases in between. This CDR3 spans 12 amino acids. Written as DNA, the CDR3 is TGTGCCAGCAGTCCATCAGGGAGAGGCTACACCTTC. This codes for CASSPSGRGYTF.

The gene calls are TRBV7-2 and TRBJ2-7, with 9 bases aligning to TRBD1. Trimming removed 1 base from V and 7 bases from J; junction bases left unmatched: 8. CDR3 size: 15 residues. CDR1 SGHTA and CDR2 FQGNSA come from the germline V gene. CDR3 residues: CASSLDGTGLYEQYF. CDR3 nucleotide sequence: TGTGCCAGCAGCTTAGATGGGACAGGGCTGTATGAGCAGTACTTC.

The chain has TRBV5-5 and TRBJ1-4; perhaps TRBD1 as D (5 bases). Germline loops: CDR1 SGHKS, CDR2 YYEKEE (reference sequence). Trimming took off 0 bases at V and 7 bases at J, with 10 bases between the two ends. The CDR3 is 14 amino acids. The CDR3 is CASSLGGASEKLFF. The CDR3, as DNA: TGTGCCAGCAGCTTGGGAGGGGCTAGTGAAAAACTGTTTTTT.

The CDR3: CASSRPAGNTIYF. As DNA, the CDR3 is TGTGCCAGCAGCCGGCCGGCGGGAAACACCATATATTTT. The gene calls are TRBV28 and TRBJ1-3; no clear D. CDR3 length: 13 amino acids. V was clipped by 6 bases and J by 4 bases, with 10 bases between them. Per the germline V gene, CDR1 is MDHEN and CDR2 is SYDVKM.

The CDR3 DNA reads as TGTGCCAGTAGTCTGGGGGTCTCGCCTTCACCCCTCCACTTT. It yields the protein CASSLGVSPSPLHF. This chain uses TRBV19 with TRBJ1-6, with a possible D match to TRBD1 (5 bases). CDR3 length: 14 residues. V lost 5 bases and J 9 bases, leaving 14 bases between the germline ends. The germline V gene encodes CDR1 LNHDA and CDR2 SQIVND (reference sequence). Variable domain in full (rest from reference TRBV19 and TRBJ1-6): DGGITQSPKYLFRKEGQNVTLSCEQNLNHDAMYWYRQDPGQGLRLIYYSQIVNDFQKGDIAEGYSVSREKKESFPLTVTSAQKNPTAFYLCASSLGVSPSPLHFGNGTRLTVT.

J is TRBJ1-1 and V is TRBV19, with D hard to call. Germline V gene data show CDR1 as LNHDA and CDR2 as SQIVND (reference sequence). V lost 6 bases, J lost 1 base, and 3 bases lay in between. The CDR3 extends over 11 amino acids. The CDR3 reads CASSRNTEAFF. The CDR3 nucleotides are TGTGCCAGTAGCCGGAACACTGAAGCTTTCTTT.

The chain joins TRBV6-5 to TRBJ1-2; tentative D call: TRBD1 (6 bases). Per germline, CDR1 MNHEY and CDR2 SVGAGI. The length of the CDR3 is 13 residues. Trimming cost V 6 bases and J 2 bases, with 10 bases left between them. Here the CDR3 DNA reads TGTGCCAGCAGCGGACAGTCCAACTATGGCTACACCTTC. It encodes CASSGQSNYGYTF.

The chain recombines TRBV5-4 with TRBJ1-1, with D unresolved. V lost 0 bases, J lost 0 bases, and 9 bases lay in between. Germline V gene data show CDR1 as SGHNT and CDR2 as YYREEE (reference sequence). This CDR3 comprises 15 residues. The CDR3: CASSLDREMNTEAFF. The DNA of the CDR3 is TGTGCCAGCAGCTTGGATAGGGAAATGAACACTGAAGCTTTCTTT.

Written as DNA, the CDR3 is TGTGCCAGCAGCCTTGGACTAGCGGGGGGCATTTCGGAAAGCTCCTACAATGAGCAGTTCTTC. It translates to CASSLGLAGGISESSYNEQFF. V and J are TRBV13 and TRBJ2-1; 14 positions match TRBD2. Trimming at V came to 5 bases and at J to 0 bases, leaving 15 bases not matched to a gene. CDR1 and CDR2 (germline): PRHDT, FYEKMQ (reference sequence). The CDR3 is 21 residues long.

The chain couples TRBV7-2 to TRBJ1-1; D gene unclear. In germline, CDR1 is SGHTA, CDR2 FQGNSA. CDR3 length: 12 residues. The ends were cut back, 5 bases at V and 3 bases at J, with 7 bases in the middle. The CDR3 sequence: CASSLLYTEAFF. In nucleotides, the CDR3 is TGTGCCAGCAGCCTTCTATACACTGAAGCTTTCTTT.

The gene calls are TRBV7-2 and TRBJ1-1; D possibly corresponds to TRBD1 (6 bases). The V end was cut by 1 base, the J end by 2 bases, with 11 bases between. The germline gives CDR1 SGHTA, CDR2 FQGNSA. The CDR3 spans 15 residues. CDR3 nucleotides: TGTGCCAGCAGCTTAGTGCGGGGGCGAAACACTGAAGCTTTCTTT. Translating gives CASSLVRGRNTEAFF.

The chain couples TRBV27 to TRBJ2-3; no clear D gene. V was shortened by 5 bases and J by 6 bases, with 9 bases between the two germline ends. Germline loops: CDR1 MNHEY, CDR2 SMNVEV (reference sequence). The CDR3 extends over 12 amino acids. The CDR3 DNA reads as TGTGCCAGCAGTGCCCCGCCGGATACGCAGTATTTT. Protein: CASSAPPDTQYF.

The chain is built from TRBV10-3 and TRBJ1-5; tentative D call: TRBD1 (6 bases). Germline loops: CDR1 ENHRY, CDR2 SYGVKD. Trimming took 7 bases from V and 4 from J, leaving 11 bases between them. The CDR3 covers 13 residues. The CDR3 loop reads CAITSDRNQPQHF. The CDR3 nucleotides are TGTGCCATCACCTCGGACAGAAATCAGCCCCAGCATTTT.

This clone was seen more than once but under ten times. The CDR3 sequence is CASSPSGTRRYYGYTF. The CDR3 DNA sequence: TGTGCCAGCAGCCCTAGCGGGACTCGACGCTACTATGGCTACACCTTC. The chain employs TRBV13 and TRBJ1-2, with a weak D call TRBD1 (5 bases). CDR1 is PRHDT, CDR2 FYEKMQ, per germline (reference sequence). The CDR3 has 16 residues. The V end lost 5 bases, the J end lost 3 bases, and 19 bases lay between the germline ends.

The V call is TRBV7-2, the J call TRBJ1-3, with 8 bases identical to TRBD1. Germline trimming cut 3 bases from V and 0 bases from J; bases unmatched to any gene: 13. The length of the CDR3 is 19 residues. CDR1 is SGHTA, CDR2 FQGNSA, per germline. CDR3 sequence: CASSLRTGITETSGNTIYF. CDR3 bases: TGTGCCAGCAGCTTGCGGACAGGGATAACCGAGACCTCTGGAAACACCATATATTTT.

This clone was found once. The chain is built from TRBV28 and TRBJ2-7; the D call may be TRBD1 or TRBD2 (5 bases each). This CDR3 comprises 12 residues. From germline, CDR1 is MDHEN and CDR2 SYDVKM. V was cut by 6 bases and J by 4 bases, with 10 bases left in between. The CDR3 bases are TGTGCCAGCAGGCAGGGCGGGTACGAGCAGTACTTC. This translates into CASRQGGYEQYF. The variable domain in full, completed from reference TRBV28 and TRBJ2-7, reads DVKVTQSSRYLVKRTGEKVFLECVQDMDHENMFWYRQDPGLGLRLIYFSYDVKMKEKGDIPEGYSVSREKKERFSLILESASTNQTSMYLCASRQGGYEQYFGPGTRLTVT.

V usage is TRBV28 and J usage is TRBJ1-6; 8 bases agree with TRBD1. The CDR3 runs 13 residues. V was pared by 3 bases and J by 8 bases, with 0 bases of the junction left unmatched. Germline-derived CDR1 and CDR2 are MDHEN and SYDVKM. The CDR3 reads CASSLTGDSPLHF. The CDR3 DNA is TGTGCCAGCAGTTTGACAGGGGATTCACCCCTCCACTTT.

This clone has just one count. This sequence joins TRBV5-5 and TRBJ2-5; the D gene is possibly TRBD1 (6 bases). Trimming left V 9 bases short and J 5 bases short, with 20 bases between. Germline loops: CDR1 SGHKS, CDR2 YYEKEE (reference sequence). This CDR3 has 14 residues. The CDR3 DNA reads as TGTGCCACCGCAGAAGTGGGGGCTGGGGAGACCCAGTACTTC. It yields the protein CATAEVGAGETQYF.

The chain uses TRBV15 and TRBJ1-3; the match to TRBD1 covers 11 bases. The CDR3 spans 17 residues. V lost 2 bases and J lost 7; bases outside the gene matches: 10. Germline lookup yields CDR1 LNHNV and CDR2 YYDKDF (reference sequence). This chain's CDR3 is CATSRPIPGQGGNTIYF. The CDR3, as DNA: TGTGCCACCAGCAGACCGATTCCGGGACAGGGGGGTAACACCATATATTTT.